Sequencing of this T cell receptor (beta chain) was carried out in a study of blood T cell repertoires in COVID-19. Overall study context: COVID-19 samples collected from the United States, Italy and Spain covered acute and convalescent phases. From T cells, B-cell-depleted T cells, or PBMCs came the material, which was cDNA or gDNA.

With 5 bases removed from V and 0 bases from J, the gap between germline ends came to 5 bases. The CDR3 loop spans 13 amino acids. CDR1 KGHDR and CDR2 SFDVKD come from the germline V gene. Original analysis: Reference gene primer amplification gave estimated nucleated cell counts. This table comes from immunoSEQ multiplex PCR, and its TCRdb copy is limited to in-frame clones, with some not included. The V and J calls and clone size come from that table; D and trimming were worked out from the DNA. The data hold about 12,000 clones, with about 73% observed a single time. The sample was peripheral blood. V usage is TRBV24-1 and J usage is TRBJ2-3; D not certain. This receptor was obtained from a human donor in a cohort sampled during active COVID-19. The CDR3 DNA sequence: TGTGCCACCAGTGGTTCAAGCACAGATACGCAGTATTTT. Translation: CATSGSSTDTQYF.